The clone carrying this T cell receptor beta chain showed up many times. Its matching antigen is unknown. TCRdb re-called the reads through MiXCR, storing one row per CDR3 protein. The sample carries tens of thousands of distinct CDR3 sequences, roughly 20% recorded once. The entry originates in a study of T cell repertoires in cytomegalovirus infection. Study-level background: A matching HLA type, together with CMV infection, was signaled by public TCR beta signatures.

Overall study results and limits: Dominating the ex vivo response were TCR beta clonotypes that were CMV-specific and HLA-C-restricted.

The CDR3 has 16 residues. V was pared by 5 bases and J by 0 bases, with 15 bases between. Germline V gene sequence: CDR1 SGHVS, CDR2 FQNEAQ. The material sequenced was PBMCs, sequenced either directly or after in vitro stimulation (not recorded which). The chain links TRBV7-8 to TRBJ2-3; D gene unclear. The source is a human donor in good health (CMV status not recorded). Some clones in this sample may be carry-over from other donors' samples. The chain's CDR3 is CASSHSQIFSTDTQYF. CDR3 nucleotide sequence: TGTGCCAGCAGCCACTCCCAGATCTTTAGCACAGATACGCAGTATTTT.